This T cell receptor beta chain was obtained from a study of T-cell memory formation after mild COVID-19. Germline V gene lookup returns CDR1 LNHNV and CDR2 YYDKDF (reference sequence). Trimming removed 1 base from V and 1 base from J, with 8 bases in between. The CDR3 sequence is 15 residues long. This clonotype was observed a few times. Its antigen is unknown. TCRdb re-called the 5' RACE reads through MiXCR, storing one row per CDR3 protein. The sample includes about 340,000 distinct CDR3 sequences, around 20% of them seen just once. Study outcomes and limitations: Some clones that responded were present in memory (sampled pre-infection), which suggests cross-reactive memory joined. Mostly located in CM and EM were contracting CD4+ clones, with contracting CD8+ clones located in EMRA. Day 15 to 85 contractors were CD4/CD8 balanced; later expanders leaned CD4+. Second-wave clones peaking on day 37 lacked confirmed SARS-CoV-2 specificity.

Sample: PBMCs or a T cell subset sorted from them (not recorded which). The receptor was derived from an adult woman who had mild COVID-19 (a few samples of this study predate the infection). Cell type and time point are not known. The gene calls are TRBV15 and TRBJ1-5, with unresolved D. The CDR3 protein is CATSRGEPSNQPQHF. The CDR3 nucleotides read TGTGCCACCAGCAGAGGGGAACCGAGCAATCAGCCCCAGCATTTT.